This entry describes one TCR beta chain. The antigen it recognizes is unknown. No qualities accompany the bases; no much larger clone lies one base away. This sample was taken from a study of blood T cell repertoires in COVID-19 (TCRdb year 2020). For the wider study: Collaborator samples came from the United States, Italy and Spain and covered acute and convalescent phases of COVID-19. The material from the prospective study consisted of cDNA or gDNA derived from T cells, B-cell-depleted T cells, or PBMCs. Subjects who had been exposed to COVID-19, were actively infected with it, or had recovered from it provided the deeply sampled blood TCRbeta repertoires that made up the dataset. The repertoires were released in a freely available public database meant as a resource for research on the immune response to SARS-CoV-2. The samples were drawn from the first 160 participants of the ongoing ImmuneRACE study and from more than 1,000 subjects provided by 6 global collaborators. Sample metadata almost always included a de-identified subject ID, COVID-19 status, age in years and sex. HLA class I and class II types, where available, came from metadata supplied by the sample provider rather than from assay-based typing.

The investigation overall reported the following: The amount of clinical and demographic metadata varied by source and participant and was provided uncurated.

Participants in the prospective study were aged roughly 18 to 100 years, lived in some 24 United States geographic areas, and enrolled through a virtual design. In the prospective study, cohorts were assigned on the basis of participant-reported clinical history obtained from a screening survey and a study questionnaire. In the prospective study, whole blood, serum and a nasopharyngeal or oropharyngeal swab were collected from each participant by mobile phlebotomists. Over an approximately 2-month period, participants in the prospective study had the option of providing additional blood draws and questionnaires. Before DNA extraction, blood samples from the prospective study were shipped at room temperature or frozen. From the cysteine up to the phenylalanine, the CDR3 has a length of 18 residues. The read is trimmed to its CDR3 DNA, 54 bases read in frame from base 1. CDR1 and CDR2 (LGHNA, YSLEER) derive from the germline V gene. Clipping removes 0 bases from V and 0 bases from J, with 7 as the unmatched junction base count.

The immunoSEQ Assay, a bias-controlled multiplex PCR, was used to amplify TCRbeta CDR3 regions from genomic DNA. The original pipeline was this. The number of nucleated cells in each sample was estimated from the amplification of reference gene primers within the assay. Sequence reads were collapsed and filtered to measure the absolute abundance of every unique TCRbeta CDR3 rearrangement. For each sample, productive Simpson clonality was calculated as the square root of Simpson's diversity index across productive rearrangements. As stored in TCRdb, this immuneACCESS dataset retains in-frame rearrangements with V and J assigned. A fraction of the clones does not appear; measured against another copy, unresolved V genes explain less than half of the discrepancy, and the remainder lacks a known reason. That table gives V, J and clone size, and the DNA gave D and trimming. This sample gives under 300,000 clones in total; under 95% of them show up just once. Under 3% of the sample lies in the top ten.

The TCR sequence derives from a woman aged 40 to 50 with acute COVID-19. Sample: PBMCs or T cells enriched from blood (not recorded which). The chain joins TRBV4-3 to TRBJ2-1; 8 central bases correspond to TRBD2. The CDR3 corresponds to CASSQDRIAGSSYNEQFF. At the DNA level, the sequence is TGCGCCAGCAGCCAAGACCGGATAGCGGGGAGCTCCTACAATGAGCAGTTCTTC.